Described below is a single T cell receptor (beta chain) sequence and its context. Its antigen is undetermined. TCRdb's table, derived via immunoSEQ multiplex PCR, lists solely in-frame clones and lacks some. The data hold approximately 420,000 clones, with 80% to 90% observed a single time. Treatment in this sample: over 15 received Ad26.COV2.S at low or high dose, single or two shots; several received placebo; per-sample allocation not given. Collection of the samples took place on day 63 after the first injection of vaccine or placebo. This sample is drawn from a study of Ad26.COV2.S vaccination and SARS-CoV-2 variants. Study at large: Intramuscular Ad26.COV2.S at 5x10^10 or 1x10^11 viral particles.

Study results and limitations: CD8+ and CD4+ T cells specific for spike reportedly responded with substantial breadth after vaccination. TCR breadth and depth estimates may have understated total T cell responses.

The CDR3 spans 15 residues. CDR1 LNHDA and CDR2 SQIVND come from the germline V gene (reference sequence). V was clipped by 4 bases and J by 8 bases; unmatched bases: 8. The rearrangement uses TRBV19 and TRBJ1-4, with 9 nucleotides matching TRBD1. The sequence came from a person aged 18 to 65 who received the Ad26.COV2.S COVID-19 vaccine or a placebo. Sample: peripheral blood, taken in a trial of Ad26.COV2.S vaccine versus placebo. CDR3 amino acids: CASSTRGGQGEKLFF. The CDR3 DNA follows: TGTGCCAGTAGTACCCGCGGGGGACAGGGAGAAAAACTGTTTTTT.